This T cell receptor (beta chain) was identified during a study of control samples from healthy donors and cancer patients. The CDR3 totals 12 residues. Germline V gene sequence: CDR1 LNHDA, CDR2 SQIVND (reference sequence). The ends lost 11 bases at V and 0 bases at J; junction bases unmatched: 0. This clone was recorded only once. The method was immunoSEQ multiplex PCR; TCRdb's version includes in-frame clones alone and lacks a portion of them. The table shows 150,000 to 200,000 clones, with 91% occurring only once. This TCR derives from a woman in her twenties or thirties in good health. The sample consisted of blood. J is TRBJ2-2 and V is TRBV19; 7 positions match TRBD1. Here the CDR3 DNA reads TGTGCCGGGACAGCGAACACCGGGGAGCTGTTTTTT. This codes for CAGTANTGELFF. Together with reference TRBV19 and TRBJ2-2, the CDR3 gives the full variable domain: DGGITQSPKYLFRKEGQNVTLSCEQNLNHDAMYWYRQDPGQGLRLIYYSQIVNDFQKGDIAEGYSVSREKKESFPLTVTSAQKNPTAFYLCAGTANTGELFFGEGSRLTVL.